The TCR beta chain under discussion was sequenced for a study of cytomegalovirus exposure and HLA in healthy donors. The overall study: In an earlier analysis, approximately 120 million unique TCR beta sequences were found from 150 million to 200 million T cells. For the 300 to 400 genotyped donors, roughly 80% fell within the Caucasian-associated ancestry cluster. Whole-study findings and limits: Reports showed the classifier diagnosing cytomegalovirus status with high specificity and sensitivity. Earlier analysis looked at TCR beta V segments, and most were productive about 87% or about 30% of the time.

Germline V lookup: CDR1 SQVTM, CDR2 ANQGSEA. The CDR3 spans 14 residues. V dropped 5 bases and J dropped 0 bases, with 13 bases sitting between them. Primers for the PCR totalled 60 Vbeta and 13 Jbeta. TCRdb keeps only in-frame clones here, not all; method: immunoSEQ multiplex PCR. The table has around 140,000 clones, around 72% seen once; the top ten hold roughly 1.5%. Concerning this clone itself: Its antigen is as yet unknown.

The receptor was derived from a woman aged 18-35 years in good health and CMV-seronegative. The J gene is TRBJ1-2, the V gene TRBV29-1; D is undetermined. Input material: PBMCs. CDR3 residues: CSVHQAAANYGYTF. The CDR3 nucleotides read TGCAGCGTTCACCAGGCAGCAGCTAACTATGGCTACACCTTC.